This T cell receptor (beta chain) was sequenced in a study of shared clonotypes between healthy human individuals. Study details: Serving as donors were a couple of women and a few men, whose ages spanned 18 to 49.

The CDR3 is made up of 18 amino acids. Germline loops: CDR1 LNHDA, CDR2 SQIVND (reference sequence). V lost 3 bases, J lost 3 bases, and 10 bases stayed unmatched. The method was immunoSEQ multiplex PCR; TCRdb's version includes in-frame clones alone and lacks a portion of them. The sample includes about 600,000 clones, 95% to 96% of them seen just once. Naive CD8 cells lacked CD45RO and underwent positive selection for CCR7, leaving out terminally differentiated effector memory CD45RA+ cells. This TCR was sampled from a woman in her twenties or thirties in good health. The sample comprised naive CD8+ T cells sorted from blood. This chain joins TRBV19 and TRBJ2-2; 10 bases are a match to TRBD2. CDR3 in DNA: TGTGCCAGTAGTATTAGGAGCGGGAGGGCCCCAGACACCGGGGAGCTGTTTTTT. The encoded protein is CASSIRSGRAPDTGELFF.